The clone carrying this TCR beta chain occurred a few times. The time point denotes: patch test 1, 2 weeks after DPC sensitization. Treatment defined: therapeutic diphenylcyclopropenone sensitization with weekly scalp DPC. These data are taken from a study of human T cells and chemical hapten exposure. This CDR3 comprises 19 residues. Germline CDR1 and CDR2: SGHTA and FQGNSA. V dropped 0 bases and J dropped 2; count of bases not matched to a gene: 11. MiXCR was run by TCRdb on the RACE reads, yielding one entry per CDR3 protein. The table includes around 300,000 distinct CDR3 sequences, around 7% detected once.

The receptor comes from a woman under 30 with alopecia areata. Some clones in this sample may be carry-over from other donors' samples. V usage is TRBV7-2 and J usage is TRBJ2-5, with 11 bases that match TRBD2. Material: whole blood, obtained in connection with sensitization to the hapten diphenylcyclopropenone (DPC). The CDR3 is CASSLAGTGLAGPQETQYF. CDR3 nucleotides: TGTGCCAGCAGCTTAGCGGGTACAGGACTAGCGGGCCCACAAGAGACCCAGTACTTC. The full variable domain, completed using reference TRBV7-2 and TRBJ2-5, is GAGVSQSPSNKVTEKGKDVELRCDPISGHTALYWYRQSLGQGLEFLIYFQGNSAPDKSGLPSDRFSAERTGGSVSTLTIQRTQQEDSAVYLCASSLAGTGLAGPQETQYFGPGTRLLVL.